This passage covers 24 T cell receptor beta chains from one sample sequenced in a study of blood T cell repertoires in COVID-19. Using immunoSEQ multiplex PCR, the repertoire was profiled, and TCRdb retains in-frame clones only, with some absent. Found here are 250,000 to 300,000 clones, 81% of them singletons; the top ten hold 2.5% to 3%. Sequenced: peripheral blood. These receptors all come from a woman aged 60-75 years with active or convalescent COVID-19.

This clone was counted only a few times. Relative to the germline gene, one junction end is altered; a read error may explain this. The CDR3 DNA reads TGCGCCACCAGTCATAGCGGCGAGGTTCAGCCCCAGCATTTT. Residues: CATSHSGEVQPQHF. The chain links TRBV10-2 to TRBJ1-5, with unresolved D. The CDR3 consists of 14 residues. Germline loops: CDR1 WSHSY, CDR2 SAAADI.

The chain carries TRBV5-1 and TRBJ1-6; 9 positions match TRBD1. CDR1 is SGHRS and CDR2 is YFSETQ in the germline V gene. V was pared by 3 bases and J by 14 bases, with 9 bases of the junction left unmatched. This CDR3 spans 14 amino acids. Here the CDR3 reads CASSSGQGSETLHF. CDR3 nucleotide sequence: TGCGCCAGCAGCTCGGGACAGGGCTCAGAGACCCTCCACTTT.

The rearrangement joins TRBV6-5 to TRBJ1-1; the D gene is possibly TRBD1 (6 bases). V was clipped by 5 bases and J by 0 bases, with 13 bases between them. CDR1 MNHEY and CDR2 SVGAGI come from the germline V gene. The CDR3 spans 15 residues. The CDR3 DNA reads TGTGCCAGCAGTCAAACAGGGAACGTGAACACTGAAGCTTTCTTT. Translated: CASSQTGNVNTEAFF.

The rearrangement joins TRBV7-6 to TRBJ2-2, with no clear D. This CDR3 has 13 amino acids. V dropped 5 bases and J dropped 6 bases, with 10 bases sitting between them. In germline, CDR1 is SGHVS, CDR2 FNYEAQ. CDR3 nucleotide sequence: TGTGCCAGCAGCCTTAGCCTGGCCGGGGAGCTGTTTTTT. Residues: CASSLSLAGELFF. The full variable domain, with the rest looked up from reference TRBV7-6 and TRBJ2-2, is GAGVSQSPRYKVTKRGQDVALRCDPISGHVSLYWYRQALGQGPEFLTYFNYEAQQDKSGLPNDRFSAERPEGSISTLTIQRTEQRDSAMYRCASSLSLAGELFFGEGSRLTVL.

For this clone: This specimen includes other DNA sequences encoding the same CDR3. The chain is built from TRBV7-8 and TRBJ2-3; 9 bases align to TRBD2. CDR1 and CDR2 (germline): SGHVS, FQNEAQ. The length of the CDR3 is 16 residues. Trimming cost V 1 base and J 0 bases; bases outside gene matches: 2. CDR3 in amino acids: CASSLVAGGSTDTQYF. CDR3 sequence (DNA): TGTGCCAGCAGCTTAGTTGCGGGGGGGAGCACAGATACGCAGTATTTT.

The rearrangement uses TRBV7-6 and TRBJ1-2; 7 bases are a match to TRBD1. The V segment lost 5 bases and the J segment 5 bases; nucleotides outside the gene matches: 11. The CDR3 runs 15 residues. Germline values: CDR1 SGHVS, CDR2 FNYEAQ. The CDR3 here is CASSPLGGQPYGYTF. For the CDR3, the DNA is TGTGCCAGCAGCCCCCTTGGGGGACAGCCATATGGCTACACCTTC.

The chain links TRBV7-2 to TRBJ1-2, with 8 bases aligning to TRBD1. The CDR3 totals 16 residues. Per germline, CDR1 SGHTA and CDR2 FQGNSA. The V and J ends lost 4 bases and 1 base, in that order; junction bases with no gene match: 8. In nucleotides, the CDR3 is TGTGCCAGCAGCTCCCGACAGGGGTCTCTTAACTATGGCTACACCTTC. Amino acids: CASSSRQGSLNYGYTF.

The chain carries TRBV7-9 and TRBJ1-6; 7 nucleotides align to TRBD1. The CDR3 sequence is 14 residues long. The trim removed 7 bases at V and 9 bases at J, leaving 9 bases unmatched. Germline loops: CDR1 SEHNR, CDR2 FQNEAQ (reference sequence). CDR3: CASIPRDSLSPLHF. The CDR3 nucleotides are TGTGCCAGCATCCCCCGGGACAGCCTTTCACCCCTCCACTTT.

This sequence joins TRBV6-5 and TRBJ1-3; TRBD1 matches 7 bases. This CDR3 is 16 amino acids long. V lost 2 bases to trimming and J lost 3 bases; unmatched junction nucleotides: 7. Germline V lookup: CDR1 MNHEY, CDR2 SVGAGI. The CDR3, as DNA: TGTGCCAGCAGTTACACAAGACAGGGAGGTGGAAACACCATATATTTT. This sequence encodes CASSYTRQGGGNTIYF.

This chain joins TRBV5-6 and TRBJ2-3, with a tentative D call TRBD2 (6 bases). V was shortened by 1 base and J by 0 bases, with 9 bases between the two germline ends. The CDR3 covers 15 residues. Per germline, CDR1 SGHDT and CDR2 YYEEEE. CDR3 loop: CASSLLRGSTDTQYF. The DNA for the CDR3 is TGTGCCAGCAGCTTGTTGCGGGGAAGCACAGATACGCAGTATTTT.

This clone was counted at least ten times. V gene TRBV3-1 (or the pseudogene TRBV3-2) combines with J gene TRBJ1-2, with D possibly TRBD1 on 6 matching bases. Trimming shortened V by 0 bases and J by 10 bases, and 15 bases separated the two germline ends. The CDR3 totals 14 residues. Germline CDR1 reads LGHDT; CDR2 reads YNNKEL (reference sequence). CDR3 sequence (DNA): TGTGCCAGCAGCCAAGATCTTTTCCAGGGGTTCTACACCTTC. It specifies CASSQDLFQGFYTF.

The chain's CDR3 is CASETTGNSNQPQHF. In DNA form, the CDR3 reads TGTGCCAGTGAGACGACAGGGAATAGCAATCAGCCCCAGCATTTT. The V call is TRBV19, the J call TRBJ1-5, with 7 bases fitting TRBD1. The CDR3 has 15 residues. Per the germline V gene, CDR1 is LNHDA and CDR2 is SQIVND (reference sequence). J gave up 0 bases and V 8 bases, and 7 bases lay outside the gene matches.

This chain joins TRBV3-1 (or the pseudogene TRBV3-2) and TRBJ1-1; a possible D gene is TRBD1 (6 bases). Trimming took 0 bases from V and 5 from J, leaving 13 bases between them. Germline assignment: CDR1 LGHDT and CDR2 YNNKEL (reference sequence). The CDR3 runs to 15 residues. The CDR3 loop is CASSQDGKGGTEAFF. CDR3 nucleotide sequence: TGTGCCAGCAGCCAAGACGGGAAGGGGGGGACTGAAGCTTTCTTT.

V usage is TRBV15 and J usage is TRBJ1-1; the D is unclear. This CDR3 has 16 residues. V lost 3 bases and J 0 bases, leaving 14 bases between the germline ends. CDR1 is LNHNV, CDR2 YYDKDF, per germline (reference sequence). CDR3 sequence (DNA): TGTGCCACCAGCAGCCCCTTGACTTCGGTGAACACTGAAGCTTTCTTT. Translation gives CATSSPLTSVNTEAFF.

A few counts support this clone. This chain connects TRBV5-1 to TRBJ1-2; D gene unclear. Germline loops: CDR1 SGHRS, CDR2 YFSETQ. This CDR3 region has 13 residues. The germline V and J ends were trimmed by 1 base and 4 bases, with 8 bases remaining between them. The CDR3 sequence: CASSLRVGYGYTF. CDR3 DNA: TGCGCCAGCAGCTTGCGGGTTGGCTATGGCTACACCTTC.

The chain joins TRBV10-3 to TRBJ2-3; TRBD1 agrees at 7 bases. The trim removed 0 bases at V and 3 bases at J, leaving 3 bases unmatched. The germline V gene encodes CDR1 ENHRY and CDR2 SYGVKD. This CDR3 has 15 amino acids. This CDR3 reads CAISESRGTTDTQYF. The CDR3 DNA reads TGTGCCATCAGTGAGTCCAGGGGGACGACAGATACGCAGTATTTT.

This clone has only a few counts. The gene calls are TRBV27 and TRBJ1-6, with D unresolved. From germline, CDR1 is MNHEY and CDR2 SMNVEV (reference sequence). The germline V and J ends were trimmed by 6 bases and 9 bases, with 12 bases remaining between them. The CDR3 spans 13 residues. The CDR3 region has the DNA TGTGCCAGCAGCCTCAAGCCCTTTTCACCCCTCCACTTT. This encodes CASSLKPFSPLHF.

J is TRBJ2-7 and V is TRBV6-2 or TRBV6-3; 8 bases align to TRBD2. Per the germline V gene, CDR1 is MNHEY and CDR2 is SVGEGT. After removal of 2 bases from V and 2 bases from J, the junction contained 8 bases not matched to a gene. The CDR3 runs 16 residues. DNA of the CDR3: TGTGCCAGCAGTTACGCGGGCGGGGGGCCTACCTACGAGCAGTACTTC. Its translation: CASSYAGGGPTYEQYF.

V is TRBV5-1 and J is TRBJ1-3, with a weak D call TRBD1 (6 bases). Germline CDR1 reads SGHRS; CDR2 reads YFSETQ. The V gene lost 4 bases and the J gene lost 8 bases, with 16 bases spanning the gap. The CDR3 is made up of 14 amino acids. CDR3 nucleotide sequence: TGCGCCAGCAGCGCCGGGCCTGAGGGGGACACCATATATTTT. It encodes CASSAGPEGDTIYF.

This chain connects TRBV4-2 to TRBJ1-4; 7 nucleotides line up with TRBD1. V shed 1 base, J shed 10 bases, and the junction held 12 bases outside the gene matches. The CDR3 sequence is 16 residues long. The germline V gene encodes CDR1 LGHNA and CDR2 YNFKEQ. As DNA, the CDR3 is TGTGCCAGCAGCCAAGCCGGTGACAGGGTAGGGGGAAAACTGTTTTTT. Residues: CASSQAGDRVGGKLFF.

This clone has a count of ten or more. The rearrangement joins TRBV6-1 to TRBJ1-2, with 7 bases aligning to TRBD1. CDR1 is MNHNS, CDR2 SASEGT, per germline. The CDR3 has 14 residues. V lost 3 bases and J lost 5; bases outside the gene matches: 6. The CDR3 sequence is CASSDHRGGYGYTF. In DNA, the CDR3 is TGTGCCAGCAGTGACCACAGGGGCGGGTATGGCTACACCTTC.

This chain uses TRBV7-2 with TRBJ2-7; TRBD1 agrees at 7 bases. The germline V gene encodes CDR1 SGHTA and CDR2 FQGNSA. With 4 bases clipped from V and 6 bases from J, the junction kept 9 bases outside the gene matches. This CDR3 is built from 14 residues. This chain's CDR3 is CASSSTSDRVEQYF. DNA for the CDR3: TGTGCCAGCAGCTCAACTTCCGACAGGGTCGAGCAGTACTTC.

This clone has a single count. V is TRBV10-3 and J is TRBJ2-5, with 10 bases that match TRBD1. Unmatched junction bases numbered 1, after V lost 6 bases and J lost 3 bases. Germline V gives CDR1 ENHRY, CDR2 SYGVKD. The CDR3 totals 13 residues. The CDR3: CAIRGQGEETQYF. The CDR3 coding sequence is TGTGCCATCAGAGGACAGGGGGAAGAGACCCAGTACTTC.

The chain is built from TRBV6-1 and TRBJ1-5; tentative D call: TRBD1 (6 bases). The CDR3 consists of 13 residues. V was cut by 8 bases and J by 0 bases, with 8 bases left in between. Germline assignment: CDR1 MNHNS and CDR2 SASEGT. As DNA, the CDR3 is TGTGCCAGCGGCAGGGGTAGCAATCAGCCCCAGCATTTT. Its protein product is CASGRGSNQPQHF.